This TCR beta chain was sequenced for a study of T cell responses to AZD1222 COVID-19 vaccine. Overall study findings and caveats: Sampling captured repertoires only after the peak T cell response.

The repertoire was sequenced with immunoSEQ multiplex PCR; TCRdb's copy has only in-frame clones and lacks some. The repertoire includes 130,000 to 150,000 clones, about nine tenths of them detected once, and more than 13% sits in the top ten. Of note for this clone: What it recognizes is unknown.

V lost 4 bases, J lost 8 bases, and 12 bases lay in between. From germline, CDR1 is SGHDT and CDR2 YYEEEE. The CDR3 consists of 12 residues. The specimen was peripheral blood, collected on day 0 of AZD1222 vaccination. The TCR sequence derives from an adult in good health. The genes are TRBV5-6 and TRBJ1-2; D perhaps matches TRBD1 (6 bases). Written as DNA, the CDR3 is TGTGCCAGCAGCACCGGGACACTGGGCTACACCTTC. Translating gives CASSTGTLGYTF.